What follows describes a single T cell receptor (beta chain). The record originates from a study of blood T cell repertoires in COVID-19. Across the whole study: Some COVID-19 samples were acute and others convalescent; all came from the United States, Italy and Spain. The analysed material was cDNA or gDNA that came from T cells, B-cell-depleted T cells, or PBMCs.

J gave up 4 bases and V 4 bases, and 3 bases lay outside the gene matches. The germline V gene encodes CDR1 SGHRS and CDR2 YFSETQ. The CDR3 is made up of 16 amino acids. In the original workflow: From reference gene primer amplification, estimates of nucleated cell counts were derived. TCRdb's table, derived via immunoSEQ multiplex PCR, lists solely in-frame clones and lacks some. V, J and clone size are those of that table, while D and trimming were read from the DNA. The data show more than 75,000 clones, with 87% seen just once and 7% to 10% held by the top ten. This clonotype originated in a man aged 30 to 39 with acute or convalescent COVID-19. The sequenced sample was peripheral blood. This rearrangement joins TRBV5-1 to TRBJ2-1; 15 nucleotides align to TRBD2. The CDR3 is CASSVGLAGGYNEQFF. The CDR3 coding sequence is TGCGCCAGCAGCGTAGGACTAGCGGGAGGGTACAATGAGCAGTTCTTC.